Presented here are 5 T cell receptor beta chains from one specimen sequenced in a study of low-dose radiotherapy and immunotherapy resistance in tumors. Sample time point: after trial treatment. Regarding treatment: LDRT plus nivolumab, ipilimumab, low-dose cyclophosphamide and aspirin (RACIN trial). TRAV- and TRBV-specific primers primed first-strand cDNA, covering alpha and beta chains. The authors ran around 19 PCR cycles to amplify TCRs with a constant-region primer and V-primer adapter. TCRdb re-analysed the reads in MiXCR, keeping a single row per CDR3 protein. The table includes more than 70,000 distinct CDR3 sequences, roughly 20% detected once. The sequencing used PBMCs, collected after low-dose radiotherapy plus immunotherapy. The receptors were sampled from a female donor with ovarian cancer.

The V gene is TRBV30, the J gene TRBJ2-2; TRBD1 is a possible D gene (6 bases). The V end lost 0 bases, the J end lost 0 bases, and 17 bases lay between the germline ends. Germline lookup yields CDR1 GTSNPN and CDR2 SVGIG (reference sequence). CDR3 length equals 18 residues. The chain's CDR3 is CAWSVGDRFYANTGELFF. CDR3 coding DNA: TGTGCCTGGAGTGTAGGAGACAGGTTCTACGCGAACACCGGGGAGCTGTTTTTT.

This clonotype was detected ten times or more. This chain uses TRBV18 with TRBJ2-3, with 10 bases lining up with TRBD2. In germline, CDR1 is KGHSH, CDR2 LQKENI. The CDR3 is 18 amino acids. V shed 2 bases and J 2 bases; nucleotides not matched to a gene: 10. DNA of the CDR3: TGTGCCAGCTCACCATCCAGGGCTAGCGGGAGTGTCACAGATACGCAGTATTTT. Translating it yields CASSPSRASGSVTDTQYF.

This clonotype was found many times. The rearrangement links TRBV6-2 or TRBV6-3 to TRBJ1-1, with a tentative D call TRBD1 (5 bases). Looked up from germline, CDR1 is MNHEY and CDR2 is SVGEGT. CDR3 length: 13 residues. The V and J ends lost 6 bases and 1 base respectively, with 9 bases between them. The CDR3 here is CASSRQRNTEAFF. The CDR3, as DNA: TGTGCCAGCAGCCGACAGAGGAACACTGAAGCTTTCTTT.

This clonotype was seen many times. J is TRBJ2-2 and V is TRBV20-1; D unclear. Germline CDR1 and CDR2: DFQATT and SNEGSKA (reference sequence). This CDR3 region has 12 residues. The V and J ends lost 6 bases and 5 bases respectively, with 10 bases between them. CDR3 in amino acids: CSASADTGELFF. Written as DNA, the CDR3 is TGCAGTGCCAGCGCGGATACCGGGGAGCTGTTTTTT.

At least ten counts were recorded for this clonotype. In DNA, the CDR3 is TGTGCCAGCACTAAACCACCTAGCGAGCAGTACTTC. Translated, it gives CASTKPPSEQYF. The chain combines TRBV6-2 or TRBV6-3 with TRBJ2-7; D gene ambiguous. The CDR3 is 12 residues long. V lost 7 bases, J lost 6 bases, and 13 bases lay in between. Germline CDR1 reads MNHEY; CDR2 reads SVGEGT.